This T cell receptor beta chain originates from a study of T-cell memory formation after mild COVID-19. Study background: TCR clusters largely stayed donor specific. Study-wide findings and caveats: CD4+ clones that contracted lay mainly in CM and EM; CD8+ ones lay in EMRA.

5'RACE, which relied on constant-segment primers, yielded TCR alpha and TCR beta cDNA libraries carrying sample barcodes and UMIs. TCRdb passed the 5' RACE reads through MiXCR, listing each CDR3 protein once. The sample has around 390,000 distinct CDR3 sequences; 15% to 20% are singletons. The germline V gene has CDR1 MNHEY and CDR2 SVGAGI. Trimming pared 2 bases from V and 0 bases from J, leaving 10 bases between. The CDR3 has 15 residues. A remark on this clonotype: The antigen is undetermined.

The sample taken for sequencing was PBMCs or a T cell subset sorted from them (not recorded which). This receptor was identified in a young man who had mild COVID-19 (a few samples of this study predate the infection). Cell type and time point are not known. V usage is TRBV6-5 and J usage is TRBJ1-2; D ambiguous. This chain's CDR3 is CASSYRPIPNYGYTF. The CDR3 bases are TGTGCCAGCAGTTACCGACCGATACCTAACTATGGCTACACCTTC.